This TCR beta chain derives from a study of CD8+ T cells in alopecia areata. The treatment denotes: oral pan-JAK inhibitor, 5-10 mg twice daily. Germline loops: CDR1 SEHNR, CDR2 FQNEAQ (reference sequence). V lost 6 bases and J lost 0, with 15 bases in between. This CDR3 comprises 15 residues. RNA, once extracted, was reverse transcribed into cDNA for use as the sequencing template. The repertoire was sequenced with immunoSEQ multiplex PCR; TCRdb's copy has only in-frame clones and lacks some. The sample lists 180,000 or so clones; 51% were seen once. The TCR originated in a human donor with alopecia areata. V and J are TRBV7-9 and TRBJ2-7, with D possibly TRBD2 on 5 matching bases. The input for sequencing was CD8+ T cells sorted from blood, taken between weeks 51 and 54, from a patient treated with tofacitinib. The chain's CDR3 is CASSTRLGSSYEQYF. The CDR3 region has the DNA TGTGCCAGCAGTACCCGCCTAGGGAGCTCCTACGAGCAGTACTTC.